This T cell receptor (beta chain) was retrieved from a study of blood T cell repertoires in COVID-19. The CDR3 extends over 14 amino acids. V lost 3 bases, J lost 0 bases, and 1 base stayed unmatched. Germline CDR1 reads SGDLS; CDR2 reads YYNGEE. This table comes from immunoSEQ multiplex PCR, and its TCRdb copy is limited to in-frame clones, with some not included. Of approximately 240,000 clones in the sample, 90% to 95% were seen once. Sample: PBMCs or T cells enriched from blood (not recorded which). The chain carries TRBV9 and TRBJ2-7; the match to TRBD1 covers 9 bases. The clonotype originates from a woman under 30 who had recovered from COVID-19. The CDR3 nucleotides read TGTGCCAGCAGCGGACAGGGGGACTCCTACGAGCAGTACTTC. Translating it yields CASSGQGDSYEQYF.